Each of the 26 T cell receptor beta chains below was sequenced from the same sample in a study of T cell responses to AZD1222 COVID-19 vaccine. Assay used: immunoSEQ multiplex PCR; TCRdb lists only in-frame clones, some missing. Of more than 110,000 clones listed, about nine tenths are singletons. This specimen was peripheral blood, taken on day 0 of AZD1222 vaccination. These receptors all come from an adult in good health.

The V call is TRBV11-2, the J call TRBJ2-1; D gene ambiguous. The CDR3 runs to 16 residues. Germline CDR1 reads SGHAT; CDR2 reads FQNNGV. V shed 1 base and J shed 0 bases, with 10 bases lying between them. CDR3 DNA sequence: TGTGCCAGCAGCTTAGGATGGGTGGGCTCCTACAATGAGCAGTTCTTC. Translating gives CASSLGWVGSYNEQFF.

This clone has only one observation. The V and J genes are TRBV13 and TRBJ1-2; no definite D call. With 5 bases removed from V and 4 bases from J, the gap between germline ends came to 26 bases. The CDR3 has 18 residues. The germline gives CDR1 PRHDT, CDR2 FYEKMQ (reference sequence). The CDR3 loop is CASSPPQSESLRSYGYTF. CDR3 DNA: TGTGCCAGCAGCCCCCCCCAGTCGGAGAGCCTCCGATCCTATGGCTACACCTTC.

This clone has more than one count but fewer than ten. CDR3 sequence: CASSVQLNEKLFF. The DNA for the CDR3 is TGTGCCAGCAGTGTACAGCTAAATGAAAAACTGTTTTTT. The chain is built from TRBV6-4 and TRBJ1-4; unclear D gene. The length of the CDR3 is 13 residues. Deletions cut 4 bases from V and 5 bases from J, with 8 bases between. Germline V lookup: CDR1 MRHNA, CDR2 SNTAGT.

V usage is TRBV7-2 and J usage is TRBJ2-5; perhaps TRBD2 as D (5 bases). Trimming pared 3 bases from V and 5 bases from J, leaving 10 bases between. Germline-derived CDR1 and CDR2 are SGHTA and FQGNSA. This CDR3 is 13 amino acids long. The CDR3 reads CASSFPQRETQYF. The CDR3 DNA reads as TGTGCCAGCAGCTTTCCTCAGCGGGAGACCCAGTACTTC.

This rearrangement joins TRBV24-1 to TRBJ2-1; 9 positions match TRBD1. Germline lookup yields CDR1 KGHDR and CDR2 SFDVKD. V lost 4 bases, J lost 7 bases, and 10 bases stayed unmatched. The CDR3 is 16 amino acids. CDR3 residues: CATSDRDRGVLNEQFF. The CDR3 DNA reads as TGTGCCACCAGTGACCGCGACAGGGGGGTTTTAAATGAGCAGTTCTTC.

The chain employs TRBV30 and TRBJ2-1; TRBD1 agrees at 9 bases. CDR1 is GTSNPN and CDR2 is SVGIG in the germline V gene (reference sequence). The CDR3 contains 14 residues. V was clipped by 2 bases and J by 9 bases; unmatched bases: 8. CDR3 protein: CAWSPGTGRSEQFF. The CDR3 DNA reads TGTGCCTGGAGTCCAGGGACAGGGCGAAGTGAGCAGTTCTTC.

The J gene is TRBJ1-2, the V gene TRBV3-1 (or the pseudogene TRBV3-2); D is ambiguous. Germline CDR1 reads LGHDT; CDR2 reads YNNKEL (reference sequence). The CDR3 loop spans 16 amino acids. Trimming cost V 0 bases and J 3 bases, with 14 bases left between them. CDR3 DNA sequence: TGTGCCAGCAGCCAAGATAAATTGGGCGGATACTATGGCTACACCTTC. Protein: CASSQDKLGGYYGYTF.

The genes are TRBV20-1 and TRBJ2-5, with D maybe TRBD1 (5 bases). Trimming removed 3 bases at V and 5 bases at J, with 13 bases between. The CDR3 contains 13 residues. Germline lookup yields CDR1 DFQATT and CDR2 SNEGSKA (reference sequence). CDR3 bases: TGCAGTGCTAGTGGGCAGGGTGGTGAGACCCAGTACTTC. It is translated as CSASGQGGETQYF.

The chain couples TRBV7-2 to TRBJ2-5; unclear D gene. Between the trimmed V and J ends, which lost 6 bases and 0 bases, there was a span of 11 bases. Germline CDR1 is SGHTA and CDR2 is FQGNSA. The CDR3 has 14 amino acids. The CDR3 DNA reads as TGTGCCAGCAGTCGAGACCATTACCAAGAGACCCAGTACTTC. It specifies CASSRDHYQETQYF.

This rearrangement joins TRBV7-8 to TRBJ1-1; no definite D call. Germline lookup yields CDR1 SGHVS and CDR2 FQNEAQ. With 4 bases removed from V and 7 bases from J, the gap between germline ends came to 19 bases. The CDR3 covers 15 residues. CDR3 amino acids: CASSSFGRATYEAFF. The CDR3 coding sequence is TGTGCCAGCAGCTCGTTCGGGCGGGCGACGTATGAAGCTTTCTTT.

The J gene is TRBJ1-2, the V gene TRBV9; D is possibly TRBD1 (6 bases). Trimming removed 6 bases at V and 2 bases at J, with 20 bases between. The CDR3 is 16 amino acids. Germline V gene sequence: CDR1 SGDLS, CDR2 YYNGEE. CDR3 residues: CASTPDGGHANYGYTF. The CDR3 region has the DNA TGTGCCAGCACCCCAGATGGGGGCCACGCCAACTATGGCTACACCTTC.

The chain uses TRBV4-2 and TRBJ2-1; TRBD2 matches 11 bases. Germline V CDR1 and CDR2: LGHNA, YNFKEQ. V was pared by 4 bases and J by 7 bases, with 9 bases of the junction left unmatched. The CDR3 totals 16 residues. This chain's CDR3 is CASSPIAGGEGNEQFF. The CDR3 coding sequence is TGTGCCAGCAGCCCCATAGCGGGGGGGGAAGGGAATGAGCAGTTCTTC.

The CDR3 loop reads CASSLPAANNEQFF. Written as DNA, the CDR3 is TGTGCCAGCAGTTTACCTGCGGCGAACAATGAGCAGTTCTTC. The rearrangement joins TRBV6-6 to TRBJ2-1, with D hard to call. The germline CDR1 and CDR2 sequences are MNHNY and SVGAGI (reference sequence). The CDR3 is 14 amino acids. Trimming took 4 bases from V and 5 from J, leaving 12 bases between them.

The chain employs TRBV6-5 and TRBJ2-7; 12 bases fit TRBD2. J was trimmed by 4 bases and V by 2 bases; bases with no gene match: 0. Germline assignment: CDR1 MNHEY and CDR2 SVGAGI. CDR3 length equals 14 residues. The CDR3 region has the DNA TGTGCCAGCAGTTACGGGACTAGCGGGTACGAGCAGTACTTC. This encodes CASSYGTSGYEQYF.

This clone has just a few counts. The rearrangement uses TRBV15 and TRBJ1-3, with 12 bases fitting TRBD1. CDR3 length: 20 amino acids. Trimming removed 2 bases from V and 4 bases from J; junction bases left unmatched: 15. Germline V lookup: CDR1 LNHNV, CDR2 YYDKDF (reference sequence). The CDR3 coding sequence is TGTGCCACCAGCAGATCCCCGGGACAGGGGGCAGGGGGTTACGGAAACACCATATATTTT. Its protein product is CATSRSPGQGAGGYGNTIYF.

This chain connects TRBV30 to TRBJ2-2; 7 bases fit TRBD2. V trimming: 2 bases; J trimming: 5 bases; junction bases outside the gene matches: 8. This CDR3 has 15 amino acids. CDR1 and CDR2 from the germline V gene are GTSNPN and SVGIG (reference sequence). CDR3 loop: CAWSPSGKITGELFF. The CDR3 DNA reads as TGTGCCTGGAGTCCTAGCGGAAAGATTACCGGGGAGCTGTTTTTT.

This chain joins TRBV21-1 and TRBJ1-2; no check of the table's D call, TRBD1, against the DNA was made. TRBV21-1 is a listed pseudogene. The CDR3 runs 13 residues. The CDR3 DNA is TGTGCCAGCAGGAAGGGGACAGGGGGCGACTACACCTTC. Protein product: CASRKGTGGDYTF.

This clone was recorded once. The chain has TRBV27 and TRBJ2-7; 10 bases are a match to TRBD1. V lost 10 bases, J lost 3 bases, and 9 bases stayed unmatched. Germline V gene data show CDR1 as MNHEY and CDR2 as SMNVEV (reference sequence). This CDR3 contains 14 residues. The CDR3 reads CATPPGQGFYEQYF. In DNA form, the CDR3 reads TGTGCCACCCCACCGGGACAGGGGTTCTACGAGCAGTACTTC.

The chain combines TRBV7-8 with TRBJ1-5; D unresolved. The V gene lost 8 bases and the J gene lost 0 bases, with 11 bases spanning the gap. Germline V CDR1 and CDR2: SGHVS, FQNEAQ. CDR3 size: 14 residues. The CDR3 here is CASDSRDSNQPQHF. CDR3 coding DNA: TGTGCCAGCGACTCACGGGATAGCAATCAGCCCCAGCATTTT.

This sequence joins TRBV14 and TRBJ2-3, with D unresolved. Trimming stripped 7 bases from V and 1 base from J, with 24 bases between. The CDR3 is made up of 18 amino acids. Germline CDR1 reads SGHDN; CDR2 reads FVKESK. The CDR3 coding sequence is TGTGCCAGCAAAGGGATGGGGAATCGGATCGGCGGCACAGATACGCAGTATTTT. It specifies CASKGMGNRIGGTDTQYF.

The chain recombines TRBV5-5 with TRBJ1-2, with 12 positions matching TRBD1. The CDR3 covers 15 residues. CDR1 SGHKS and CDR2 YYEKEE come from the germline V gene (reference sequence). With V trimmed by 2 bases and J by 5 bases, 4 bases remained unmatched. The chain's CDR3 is CASSLGTGGSYGYTF. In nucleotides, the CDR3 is TGTGCCAGCAGCTTAGGGACAGGGGGCTCGTATGGCTACACCTTC. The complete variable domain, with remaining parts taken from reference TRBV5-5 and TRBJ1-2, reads DAGVTQSPTHLIKTRGQQVTLRCSPISGHKSVSWYQQVLGQGPQFIFQYYEKEERGRGNFPDRFSARQFPNYSSELNVNALLLGDSALYLCASSLGTGGSYGYTFGSGTRLTVV.

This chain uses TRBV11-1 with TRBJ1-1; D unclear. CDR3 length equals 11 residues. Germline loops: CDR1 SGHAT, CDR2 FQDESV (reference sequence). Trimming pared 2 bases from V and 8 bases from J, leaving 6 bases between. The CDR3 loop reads CASSLPPEAFF. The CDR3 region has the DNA TGTGCCAGCAGCTTACCTCCGGAAGCTTTCTTT. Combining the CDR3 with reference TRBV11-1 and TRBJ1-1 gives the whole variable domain EAEVAQSPRYKITEKSQAVAFWCDPISGHATLYWYRQILGQGPELLVQFQDESVVDDSQLPKDRFSAERLKGVDSTLKIQPAELGDSAMYLCASSLPPEAFFGQGTRLTVV.

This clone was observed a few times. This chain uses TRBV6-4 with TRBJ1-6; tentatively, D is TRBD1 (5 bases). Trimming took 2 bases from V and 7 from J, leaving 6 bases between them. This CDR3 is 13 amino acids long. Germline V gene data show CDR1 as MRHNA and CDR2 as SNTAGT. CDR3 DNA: TGTGCCAGCAGTGACCGGGACAATTCACCCCTCCACTTT. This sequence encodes CASSDRDNSPLHF.

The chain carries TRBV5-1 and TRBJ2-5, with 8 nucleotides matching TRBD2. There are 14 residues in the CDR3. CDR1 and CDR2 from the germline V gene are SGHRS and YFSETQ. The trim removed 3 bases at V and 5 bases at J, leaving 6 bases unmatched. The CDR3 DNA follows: TGCGCCAGCAGCTCCCGGGAGGGGAGGGAGACCCAGTACTTC. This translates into CASSSREGRETQYF.

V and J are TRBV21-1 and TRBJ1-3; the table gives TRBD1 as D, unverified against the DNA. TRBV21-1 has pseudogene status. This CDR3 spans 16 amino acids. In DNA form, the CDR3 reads TGTGCCAGCAGCAAATTGCCGCAGGGTTCTGGAAACACCATATATTTT. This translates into CASSKLPQGSGNTIYF.

Written as DNA, the CDR3 is TGTGCCAGCAGTTCACCCAATGAGCAGTTCTTC. Amino acids: CASSSPNEQFF. This chain uses TRBV12-3 or TRBV12-4 with TRBJ2-1, with D hard to call. Trimming shortened V by 4 bases and J by 6 bases, and 4 bases separated the two germline ends. This CDR3 contains 11 residues.